The present T cell receptor (beta chain) was sequenced within a study of blood T cell repertoires in COVID-19. The overall study: In each case, the material was cDNA or gDNA derived from T cells, B-cell-depleted T cells, or PBMCs.

The CDR3 loop spans 18 amino acids. Germline-derived CDR1 and CDR2 are MRHNA and SNTAGT. V was pared by 1 base and J by 4 bases, with 6 bases of the junction left unmatched. Sequencing used immunoSEQ multiplex PCR; TCRdb keeps in-frame clones, though not all of them. This table holds about 160,000 clones, 81% found once. Participants were aged about 18 to 95 years, lived in 25 or so US areas, and enrolled virtually. This clone was seen just once. This TCR derives from a woman in her forties with acute COVID-19. The source material was PBMCs or T cells enriched from blood (not recorded which). The rearrangement links TRBV6-4 to TRBJ2-5; 16 nucleotides match TRBD2. CDR3 sequence (DNA): TGTGCCAGCAGTGACTGGGGACTAGCGGGAGGGATGGGAGAGACCCAGTACTTC. Its protein is CASSDWGLAGGMGETQYF.